The 5 T cell receptor beta chains reported below all come from one sample, sequenced in a study of T cells in Graves' hyperthyroidism and ophthalmopathy. RNA transcripts were the template for amplifying TCR beta CDR3 regions. During a first-round RT-PCR of the TCR CDR3, the HTBI primer set was used. TCRdb reprocessed the multiplex PCR reads with MiXCR, giving one entry per CDR3 protein. The sample lists some 270,000 distinct CDR3 sequences, roughly 13% occurring once. Sequencing input: blood. Source of these receptors: a woman between 40 and 55 years old with Graves' hyperthyroidism.

In its sample, this clonotype was seen a few times. This chain connects TRBV5-1 to TRBJ2-5; 9 bases match TRBD1. CDR3 length equals 14 residues. Germline assignment: CDR1 SGHRS and CDR2 YFSETQ. V lost 4 bases to trimming and J lost 4 bases; unmatched junction nucleotides: 5. The CDR3 bases are TGCGCCAGCAGCAGGGACAGGGTCCCAGAGACCCAGTACTTC. It translates to CASSRDRVPETQYF.

The chain combines TRBV19 with TRBJ2-3; 7 bases agree with TRBD1. The ends lost 5 bases at V and 2 bases at J; junction bases unmatched: 7. The CDR3 spans 15 residues. Germline assignment: CDR1 LNHDA and CDR2 SQIVND (reference sequence). In DNA, the CDR3 is TGTGCCAGTAGTGTCGGGACAGATCACACAGATACGCAGTATTTT. Its protein is CASSVGTDHTDTQYF.

A word on this clonotype: A much larger clone lies a single base off, so this may be a read error. V and J are TRBV10-3 and TRBJ1-1; D remains unclear. Between the trimmed V and J ends, which lost 6 bases and 1 base, there was a span of 3 bases. The CDR3 is made up of 11 amino acids. From germline, CDR1 is ENHRY and CDR2 SYGVKD. The CDR3 sequence is CAIRENTEAFF. The CDR3 coding sequence is TGTGCCATCAGGGAGAACACTGAAGCTTTCTTT.

Points on this clonotype: A single base separates this from a much larger clone, so it may be a read error. The rearrangement uses TRBV6-5 and TRBJ1-1, with 8 positions matching TRBD1. The CDR3 has 12 amino acids. Looked up from germline, CDR1 is MNHEY and CDR2 is SVGAGI. The CDR3 protein is CASGYDRGEAFF. Written as DNA, the CDR3 is TGTGCCAGCGGTTACGACAGGGGAGAAGCTTTCTTT.

This clonotype was observed many times. The chain uses TRBV11-3 and TRBJ2-7, with 9 bases fitting TRBD2. CDR1 and CDR2 from the germline V gene are SGHNT and YENEEA. V was clipped by 0 bases and J by 3 bases; unmatched bases: 9. The CDR3 length is 17 residues. The CDR3 here is CASSLESVAGVIYEQYF. DNA for the CDR3: TGTGCCAGCAGCTTAGAATCCGTAGCGGGAGTCATCTACGAGCAGTACTTC.